This T cell receptor beta chain was captured in a study of neurological immune-mediated disorders. Study findings and constraints: The absence of any CDR3 amino acid sequence shared by expanded clones across subjects suggests that repertoires were private in all groups.

This clonotype has a count of ten or more. Its antigen remains unidentified. Per sequencing run, 15-18 subjects together gave over 190 million TCR-beta sequences. TCRdb independently ran MiXCR on the 5' RACE reads; one entry per CDR3 protein. Here the sample spans approximately 85,000 distinct CDR3 sequences, 13% being singletons. This CDR3 has 18 amino acids. V was clipped by 3 bases and J by 7 bases; unmatched bases: 18. Germline CDR1 and CDR2: SGHRS and YFSETQ. Documented time point: longitudinal time-point 2. Libraries used 2 million unsorted PBMCs kept frozen in RNAlater. The V and J genes are TRBV5-1 and TRBJ2-2, with 7 bases identical to TRBD2. The specimen sequenced was PBMCs. The receptor was isolated from a female donor with HTLV-1-associated myelopathy (HAM/TSP). The CDR3, as DNA: TGCGCCAGCAGCTCTCCTCGGGAGCGGGGCCTCGGTGGCGGGGAGCTGTTTTTT. Its translation is CASSSPRERGLGGGELFF.